This TCR beta chain was captured in a study of blood T cells in healthy people across ages. Combining a sample-barcoded 5' primer with a J-beta primer mix, a second PCR ran for roughly 6 to 12 cycles. TCRdb fed the 5' RACE reads into MiXCR, producing one record per CDR3 protein. This sample yields roughly 1,500,000 distinct CDR3 sequences, of which 34% are seen a single time; approximately 11% belongs to the top ten. Note on this clonotype: What it recognizes is unknown.

Germline V gene data show CDR1 as SGHVS and CDR2 as FNYEAQ. CDR3 length: 17 residues. V lost 5 bases to trimming and J lost 0 bases; unmatched junction nucleotides: 5. Whole-study findings and limits: Whereas aged donors had fewer naive CD4+ cells, long-lived donors had more of them and higher diversity.

What was sequenced was blood. The sequence was obtained from a woman aged 25 to 39 in good health. This chain links TRBV7-6 with TRBJ2-3; the match to TRBD2 covers 13 bases. The DNA of the CDR3 is TGTGCCAGCAGCAGGACTAGCGGGGGCCCAAGCACAGATACGCAGTATTTT. Its translation: CASSRTSGGPSTDTQYF. Full variable domain (remainder filled in from reference TRBV7-6 and TRBJ2-3): GAGVSQSPRYKVTKRGQDVALRCDPISGHVSLYWYRQALGQGPEFLTYFNYEAQQDKSGLPNDRFSAERPEGSISTLTIQRTEQRDSAMYRCASSRTSGGPSTDTQYFGPGTRLTVL.